This is a list of T cell receptor beta chains from one sample in a study of shared clonotypes between healthy human individuals. Profiled with immunoSEQ multiplex PCR; TCRdb holds only in-frame clones, not every one. The sample lists under 600,000 clones, about 97% occurring once. The sample was naive CD4+ T cells sorted from blood. These receptors all stem from a woman in her 30s in good health. Both conserved end residues are part of each CDR3. The D gene is left open where the match is weak. Expanded clones get a size class; other rows say once, few or many, or leave the size out.

v_gene	len	abundance	j_gene	d_gene	CDR3nt	CDR3aa
TRBV28	13	.	TRBJ1-2	.	TGTGCCAGCAGTTTCGGGGGTGACTATGGCTACACCTTC	CASSFGGDYGYTF
TRBV4-2	15	once	TRBJ1-4	.	TGTGCCAGCAGCCAAGATCGCGACCCGGGGGAAAAACTGTTTTTT	CASSQDRDPGEKLFF
TRBV7-9	11	.	TRBJ1-4	.	TGTGCCAGCAGCCCATCGAAGAAACTGTTTTTT	CASSPSKKLFF
TRBV18	15	.	TRBJ2-7	.	TGTGCCAGCTCACCTCGCGGGACCCCCGTCTACGAGCAGTACTTC	CASSPRGTPVYEQYF
TRBV5-1	14	.	TRBJ2-7	TRBD1	TGCGCCAGCAGCGGGGGACAGCTTTCCTACGAGCAGTACTTC	CASSGGQLSYEQYF
TRBV28	10	.	TRBJ1-2	.	TGTGCCAGCAGTTCAAGGGACCACACCTTC	CASSSRDHTF
TRBV4-1	14	.	TRBJ2-7	.	TGCGCCAGCAGCCAGGTGGCAGGCAGCGACGAGCAGTACTTC	CASSQVAGSDEQYF
TRBV2	12	.	TRBJ1-1	.	TGTGCCAGCAGGCAGGGGTTAGCTGAAGCTTTCTTT	CASRQGLAEAFF
TRBV5-1	13	.	TRBJ1-2	.	TGCGCCAGCAGCTTTGGACAGTTGAATGGCTACACCTTC	CASSFGQLNGYTF
TRBV5-4	16	.	TRBJ2-3	TRBD2	TGTGCCAGCAGCTTACCCCTAGCGGGAGTCCGAGATACGCAGTATTTT	CASSLPLAGVRDTQYF
TRBV5-4	15	.	TRBJ1-4	TRBD1	TGTGCCAGCAGCTATCAACAGGGGTCTAATGAAAAACTGTTTTTT	CASSYQQGSNEKLFF
TRBV5-1	13	.	TRBJ2-7	TRBD2	TGCGCCAGCAGCACTAGCGGGAGCTACGAGCAGTACTTC	CASSTSGSYEQYF
TRBV28	12	.	TRBJ2-7	TRBD1	TGTGCCAGCAGCAGACAGGGCTACGAGCAGTACTTC	CASSRQGYEQYF
TRBV6-5	13	.	TRBJ2-7	TRBD1	TGTGCCAGCAGGACAGGGGGTCTCGTCGAGCAGTACTTC	CASRTGGLVEQYF
TRBV6-5	16	.	TRBJ2-1	TRBD2	TGTGCCAGCAGTTACGTTGGACTAGCGGAGTACAATGAGCAGTTCTTC	CASSYVGLAEYNEQFF
TRBV9	17	once	TRBJ2-3	.	TGTGCCAGCAGCGTGGGGGGTCGGGACAGAGGCACAGATACGCAGTATTTT	CASSVGGRDRGTDTQYF
TRBV5-6	13	.	TRBJ2-1	.	TGTGCCAGTGCCGGACAGTTTCTCGATGAGCAGTTCTTC	CASAGQFLDEQFF
TRBV29-1	15	.	TRBJ2-7	TRBD2	TGCAGCGTTGCCCACCGACTAGCGGGCACCCTCGAGCAGTACTTC	CSVAHRLAGTLEQYF
TRBV11-3	15	once	TRBJ2-1	.	TGTGCCAGCAGCCGCCGGGGGAGCTCCTACAATGAGCAGTTCTTC	CASSRRGSSYNEQFF
TRBV7-9	12	.	TRBJ2-7	.	TGTGCCAGCAGCCACATACATAGCGAGCAGTACTTC	CASSHIHSEQYF
TRBV28	15	.	TRBJ1-1	.	TGTGCCAGTACGGCCCAATTTGGGCTGAACACTGAAGCTTTCTTT	CASTAQFGLNTEAFF
TRBV14	13	.	TRBJ1-1	.	TGTGCCAGCAGCCAGCAGCGGAACACTGAAGCTTTCTTT	CASSQQRNTEAFF
TRBV7-1	12	.	TRBJ2-7	.	TGTGCCAGCAGCTTACACAGCTACGAGCAGTACTTC	CASSLHSYEQYF
TRBV27	14	.	TRBJ2-1	.	TGTGCCAGCAGTTTATCTGGACAGAACAATGAGCAGTTCTTC	CASSLSGQNNEQFF
TRBV28	12	.	TRBJ2-7	TRBD1	TGTGCCAGCACCACAGGGGCCTACGAGCAGTACTTC	CASTTGAYEQYF
TRBV5-1	16	.	TRBJ1-3	TRBD1	TGCGCCAGCAGCTCGGGACAGGGGGCTGCTGGAAACACCATATATTTT	CASSSGQGAAGNTIYF
TRBV18	13	.	TRBJ1-2	.	TGTGCCAGCTCATTGGACGGTAACTATGGCTACACCTTC	CASSLDGNYGYTF
TRBV4-1	16	.	TRBJ2-1	TRBD2	TGCGCCAGCAGGTTGTTTGCGGGAGCGACCTACAATGAGCAGTTCTTC	CASRLFAGATYNEQFF
TRBV5-4	14	.	TRBJ2-1	.	TGTGCCAGCAGCCCTAACAGGGCACTAAGGGAGCAGTTCTTC	CASSPNRALREQFF
TRBV28	14	.	TRBJ2-7	.	TGTGCCAGCAGCCAAGGCGGGACTTTCAACGAGCAGTACTTC	CASSQGGTFNEQYF
TRBV6-6	14	.	TRBJ1-5	TRBD1	TGTGCCAGCAGTGCCGGACAGGGTATGCAGCCCCAGCATTTT	CASSAGQGMQPQHF
TRBV18	16	.	TRBJ2-3	.	TGTGCCAGCTTAACCAGGGACCCCATAAGTGCAGATACGCAGTATTTT	CASLTRDPISADTQYF
TRBV7-3	14	.	TRBJ2-1	.	TGTGCCAGCAGCTTATTGGGCCCCTACAATGAGCAGTTCTTC	CASSLLGPYNEQFF
TRBV7-9	15	once	TRBJ2-7	TRBD2	TGTGCCAGCAGCTTAGCGCAACTAGCGGGAGGGCAGCAGTACTTC	CASSLAQLAGGQQYF
TRBV19	17	once	TRBJ2-2	TRBD2	TGTGCCAGTAGTATCCCCCTGGCTAGCGGAGACACCGGGGAGCTGTTTTTT	CASSIPLASGDTGELFF
TRBV4-1	15	.	TRBJ1-4	.	TGCGCCAGCAGCCAAGCTAGGGGAACTAATGAAAAACTGTTTTTT	CASSQARGTNEKLFF
TRBV27	14	.	TRBJ2-1	.	TGTGCCAGCAGTAGAGGGGCGGAGAACAATGAGCAGTTCTTC	CASSRGAENNEQFF
TRBV29-1	16	.	TRBJ2-1	TRBD2	TGCAGCGTTTCCGGGACTAGCAGATTCTCCTACAATGAGCAGTTCTTC	CSVSGTSRFSYNEQFF
TRBV2	13	.	TRBJ2-5	.	TGTGCCAGCAGTTGGGGGGAGCGGGAGACCCAGTACTTC	CASSWGERETQYF
TRBV5-1	13	.	TRBJ2-7	TRBD2	TGCGCCAGCAGGGCTAGCGGGACTTACGAGCAGTACTTC	CASRASGTYEQYF
TRBV6-1	15	.	TRBJ1-2	TRBD1	TGTGCCAGCAGTGAACCGGGACAGGGGTCCGATGGCTACACCTTC	CASSEPGQGSDGYTF
TRBV14	13	.	TRBJ1-2	.	TGTGCCAGCAGCCAAGTTCCTACCAACGGCTACACCTTC	CASSQVPTNGYTF